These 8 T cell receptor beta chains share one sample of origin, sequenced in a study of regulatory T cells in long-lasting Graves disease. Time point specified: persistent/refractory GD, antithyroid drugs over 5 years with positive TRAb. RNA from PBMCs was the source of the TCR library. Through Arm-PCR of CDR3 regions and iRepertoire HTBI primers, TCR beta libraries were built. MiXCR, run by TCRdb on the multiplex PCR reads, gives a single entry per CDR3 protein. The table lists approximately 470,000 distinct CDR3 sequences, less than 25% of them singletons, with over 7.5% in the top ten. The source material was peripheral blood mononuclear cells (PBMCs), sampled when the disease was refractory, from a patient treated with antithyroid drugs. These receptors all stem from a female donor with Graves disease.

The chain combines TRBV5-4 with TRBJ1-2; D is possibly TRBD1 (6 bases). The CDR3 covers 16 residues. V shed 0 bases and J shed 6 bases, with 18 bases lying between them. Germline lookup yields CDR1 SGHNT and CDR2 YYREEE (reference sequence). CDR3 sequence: CASSLGGGRVGDGYTF. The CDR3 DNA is TGTGCCAGCAGCTTGGGAGGGGGAAGAGTCGGGGATGGCTACACCTTC.

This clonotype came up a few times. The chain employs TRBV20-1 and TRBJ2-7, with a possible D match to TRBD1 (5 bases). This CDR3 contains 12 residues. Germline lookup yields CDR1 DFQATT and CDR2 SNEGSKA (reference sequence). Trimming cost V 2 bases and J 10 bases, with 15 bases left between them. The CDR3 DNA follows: TGCAGTGCTAGACCGCAACAGGAGAAACAGTACTTC. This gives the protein CSARPQQEKQYF.

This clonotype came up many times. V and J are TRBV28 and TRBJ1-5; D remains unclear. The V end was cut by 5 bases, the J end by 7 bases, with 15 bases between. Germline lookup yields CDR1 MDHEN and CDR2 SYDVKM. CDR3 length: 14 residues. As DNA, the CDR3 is TGTGCCAGCAGTAATCGAGGACTGCGGCAGCCCCAGCATTTT. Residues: CASSNRGLRQPQHF.

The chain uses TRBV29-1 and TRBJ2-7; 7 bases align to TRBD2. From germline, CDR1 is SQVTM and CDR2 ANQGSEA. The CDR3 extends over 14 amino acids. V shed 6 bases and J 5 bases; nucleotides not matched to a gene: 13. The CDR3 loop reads CSVDPSGGSDEQYF. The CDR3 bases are TGCAGCGTCGACCCCTCAGGCGGGAGCGACGAGCAGTACTTC.

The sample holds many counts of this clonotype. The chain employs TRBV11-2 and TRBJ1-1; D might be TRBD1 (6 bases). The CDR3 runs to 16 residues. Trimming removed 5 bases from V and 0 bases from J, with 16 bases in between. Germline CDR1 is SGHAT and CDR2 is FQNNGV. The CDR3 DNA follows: TGTGCCAGCAGCCACACAGGGTTGCGGTTGAACACTGAAGCTTTCTTT. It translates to CASSHTGLRLNTEAFF. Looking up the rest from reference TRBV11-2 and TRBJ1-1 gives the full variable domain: EAGVAQSPRYKIIEKRQSVAFWCNPISGHATLYWYQQILGQGPKLLIQFQNNGVVDDSQLPKDRFSAERLKGVDSTLKIQPAKLEDSAVYLCASSHTGLRLNTEAFFGQGTRLTVV.

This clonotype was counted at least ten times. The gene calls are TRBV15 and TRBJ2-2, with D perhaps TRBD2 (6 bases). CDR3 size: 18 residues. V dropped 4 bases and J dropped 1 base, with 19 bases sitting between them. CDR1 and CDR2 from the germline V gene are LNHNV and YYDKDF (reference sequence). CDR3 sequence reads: CATSNTGLIFGNTGELFF. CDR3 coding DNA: TGTGCCACCAGCAACACGGGACTGATCTTCGGGAACACCGGGGAGCTGTTTTTT. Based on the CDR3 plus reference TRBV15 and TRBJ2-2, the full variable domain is DAMVIQNPRYQVTQFGKPVTLSCSQTLNHNVMYWYQQKSSQAPKLLFHYYDKDFNNEADTPDNFQSRRPNTSFCFLDIRSPGLGDTAMYLCATSNTGLIFGNTGELFFGEGSRLTVL.

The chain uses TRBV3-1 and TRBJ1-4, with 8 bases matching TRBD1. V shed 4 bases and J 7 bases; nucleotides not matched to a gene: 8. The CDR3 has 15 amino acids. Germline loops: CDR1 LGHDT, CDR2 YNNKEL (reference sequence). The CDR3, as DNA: TGTGCCAGCAGCCTATCGGGACAGGTTACTGAAAAACTGTTTTTT. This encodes CASSLSGQVTEKLFF. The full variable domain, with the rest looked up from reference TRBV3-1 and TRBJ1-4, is DTAVSQTPKYLVTQMGNDKSIKCEQNLGHDTMYWYKQDSKKFLKIMFSYNNKELIINETVPNRFSPKSPDKAHLNLHINSLELGDSAVYFCASSLSGQVTEKLFFGSGTQLSVL.

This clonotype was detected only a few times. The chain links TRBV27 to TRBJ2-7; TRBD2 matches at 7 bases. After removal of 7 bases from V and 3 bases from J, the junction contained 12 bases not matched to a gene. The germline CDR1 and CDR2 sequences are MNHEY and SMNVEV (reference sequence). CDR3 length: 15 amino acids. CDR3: CASKIAGLGSYEQYF. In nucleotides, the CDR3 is TGTGCCAGCAAGATAGCGGGCCTGGGTAGCTACGAGCAGTACTTC.